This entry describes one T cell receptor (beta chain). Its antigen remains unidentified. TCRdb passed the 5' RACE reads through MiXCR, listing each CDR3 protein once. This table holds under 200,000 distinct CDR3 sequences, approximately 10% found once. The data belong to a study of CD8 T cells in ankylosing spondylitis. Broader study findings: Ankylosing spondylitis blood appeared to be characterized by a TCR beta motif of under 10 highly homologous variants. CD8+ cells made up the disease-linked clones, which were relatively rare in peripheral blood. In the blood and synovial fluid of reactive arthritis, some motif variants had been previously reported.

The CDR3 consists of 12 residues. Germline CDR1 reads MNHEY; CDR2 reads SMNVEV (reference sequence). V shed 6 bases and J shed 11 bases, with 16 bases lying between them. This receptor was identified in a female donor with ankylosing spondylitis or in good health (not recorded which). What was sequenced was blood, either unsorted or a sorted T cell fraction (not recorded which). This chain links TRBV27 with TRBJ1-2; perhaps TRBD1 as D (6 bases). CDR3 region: CASRPQRGRYTF. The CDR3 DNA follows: TGTGCCAGCAGGCCCCAACGGGGGCGGTACACCTTC.